This T cell receptor (beta chain) was captured in a study of T-cell reconstitution after alpha-beta-depleted transplantation in children. As it was prepared, the TCRbeta library received unique molecular identifiers. TCRdb ran MiXCR on the PCR reads and lists one entry per CDR3 protein. The repertoire holds 700,000 to 950,000 distinct CDR3 sequences, with approximately 15% as singletons. The CDR3 is 13 residues long. From germline, CDR1 is SGHVS and CDR2 FNYEAQ. V lost 5 bases, J lost 7 bases, and 4 bases stayed unmatched. The chain recombines TRBV7-6 with TRBJ1-4; 7 nucleotides match TRBD1. Sequenced here: PBMCs, mostly from graft donor cells, sampled 360 days after TCRalphabeta/CD19-depleted stem cell transplant. The sequence was collected from a male patient younger than 18 who had a stem cell transplant for acute lymphoblastic leukemia, so the T cells may come from the graft donor. DNA for the CDR3: TGTGCCAGCAGCCCACAGGGGAGTGAAAAACTGTTTTTT. Translation gives CASSPQGSEKLFF.